The next 10 T cell receptor beta chains were all read from a single sample in a study of identical twins (TCRdb year 2016). Library prep was done by 5' RACE. The reads were generated on an Illumina HiSeq 2000. The raw public data were reprocessed by TCRdb itself: fastp quality trimming at Q25, MiXCR clonotype calling, in-frame beta chains only. Merged by CDR3 protein, the rows form single entries marked with the most common genes and DNA. This sample is represented by 350,000 to 400,000 distinct CDR3 sequences; 9% of them were singletons. Under 9.5% of the sample belongs to the ten largest clones. Material for sequencing was naive T cells sorted from blood. In light of the paper, this sample's cell subset or site label describes: cells isolated with a human naive T-cell isolation kit. Receptor source: a woman in her forties or fifties in good health.

This clonotype was counted many times. The chain uses TRBV29-1 and TRBJ2-3; 8 bases are a match to TRBD2. The J segment lost 2 bases and the V segment lost 4 bases, leaving 5 bases of the junction unmatched. Germline lookup yields CDR1 SQVTM and CDR2 ANQGSEA. The CDR3 runs 14 residues. The CDR3 DNA sequence: TGCAGCGTTGCCGGGACTAGTTTCACAGATACGCAGTATTTT. It codes for CSVAGTSFTDTQYF.

The chain recombines TRBV5-1 with TRBJ2-2; D is unclear. The V gene lost 4 bases and the J gene lost 3 bases, with 10 bases spanning the gap. The CDR3 is 14 residues long. Germline loops: CDR1 SGHRS, CDR2 YFSETQ. The CDR3 coding sequence is TGCGCCAGCAGCCGACGATTCGACACCGGGGAGCTGTTTTTT. It specifies CASSRRFDTGELFF.

Notes on this clonotype: With a much larger clone just one base away, this may be a read error. The chain links TRBV5-1 to TRBJ1-1; D call uncertain. Trimming pared 10 bases from V and 0 bases from J, leaving 10 bases between. This CDR3 is built from 12 residues. CDR1 is SGHRS, CDR2 YFSETQ, per germline. CDR3 residues: CACKQMNTEAFF. Here the CDR3 DNA reads TGCGCCTGCAAACAGATGAACACTGAAGCTTTCTTT.

This clonotype appeared a few times. The chain links TRBV3-1 to TRBJ2-7, with 8 bases fitting TRBD2. CDR3 length: 15 residues. The germline gives CDR1 LGHDT, CDR2 YNNKEL (reference sequence). V lost 1 base and J lost 7; bases outside the gene matches: 9. The CDR3 bases are TGTGCCAGCAGCCAAGCGGGACTAGAAGTGAGGGAGCAGTACTTC. Protein: CASSQAGLEVREQYF.

This clonotype was seen more than once but under ten times. This chain links TRBV4-1 with TRBJ2-1, with TRBD2 matching 11 bases. Trimming at V came to 4 bases and at J to 12 bases, leaving 17 bases not matched to a gene. Germline values: CDR1 MGHRA, CDR2 YSYEKL. The CDR3 spans 17 residues. DNA for the CDR3: TGCGCCAGCAGCCCCTCACCGGGACTAGCGGAGACAATGGGGCAGTTCTTC. It codes for CASSPSPGLAETMGQFF.

This clonotype was detected a few times. The DNA for the CDR3 is TGCGCCAGCAGCCCTAGGGAAGGGGTCGGAGGGGCCAACGTCCTGACTTTC. Amino acids: CASSPREGVGGANVLTF. This chain links TRBV4-1 with TRBJ2-6; perhaps TRBD1 as D (5 bases). The CDR3 loop spans 17 amino acids. V gave up 4 bases and J gave up 4 bases, with 17 bases separating them. CDR1 is MGHRA and CDR2 is YSYEKL in the germline V gene.

The genes are TRBV7-8 and TRBJ2-1, with D maybe TRBD1 (5 bases). V lost 5 bases and J 12 bases, leaving 23 bases between the germline ends. This CDR3 spans 15 amino acids. CDR1 SGHVS and CDR2 FQNEAQ come from the germline V gene. CDR3 coding DNA: TGTGCCAGCAGCGTCCTCGCTATCCAGGGTCGTCGGCAGTTCTTC. Translating it yields CASSVLAIQGRRQFF. Combining the CDR3 with reference TRBV7-8 and TRBJ2-1 gives the whole variable domain GAGVSQSPRYKVAKRGQDVALRCDPISGHVSLFWYQQALGQGPEFLTYFQNEAQLDKSGLPSDRFFAERPEGSVSTLKIQRTQQEDSAVYLCASSVLAIQGRRQFFGPGTRLTVL.

CDR3 region: CASSTSRQGTFSYEQYF. For the CDR3, the DNA is TGCGCCAGCAGCACCAGCAGACAGGGGACTTTTTCCTACGAGCAGTACTTC. V and J are TRBV5-1 and TRBJ2-7, with 8 positions matching TRBD1. The ends lost 4 bases at V and 1 base at J; junction bases unmatched: 13. The CDR3 totals 17 residues. Germline-derived CDR1 and CDR2 are SGHRS and YFSETQ. The entire variable domain, with the rest obtained from reference TRBV5-1 and TRBJ2-7, is as follows: KAGVTQTPRYLIKTRGQQVTLSCSPISGHRSVSWYQQTPGQGLQFLFEYFSETQRNKGNFPGRFSGRQFSNSRSEMNVSTLELGDSALYLCASSTSRQGTFSYEQYFGPGTRLTVT.

This clonotype was counted a few times. The chain has TRBV29-1 and TRBJ2-1, with 9 nucleotides matching TRBD2. The length of the CDR3 is 13 residues. Germline V gene lookup returns CDR1 SQVTM and CDR2 ANQGSEA. The V segment lost 8 bases and the J segment 0 bases; nucleotides outside the gene matches: 2. The CDR3 sequence is CSISGSSYNEQFF. CDR3 DNA sequence: TGCAGCATTAGCGGGAGCTCCTACAATGAGCAGTTCTTC.

This clonotype has just a few counts. V is TRBV12-3 or TRBV12-4 and J is TRBJ1-1; TRBD1 matches 8 bases. Trimming removed 6 bases from V and 10 bases from J; junction bases left unmatched: 10. The CDR3 extends over 13 amino acids. The CDR3 sequence: CASSLTGQVAAFF. The CDR3 nucleotides are TGTGCCAGCAGCCTGACGGGACAGGTAGCAGCTTTCTTT.